This paragraph covers one TCR beta chain sequence. These data belong to a study of shared T cell receptors in the human thymus. Trimming took 8 bases from V and 4 from J; bases not matched to a gene: 5. Germline CDR1 MNHNS, CDR2 SASEGT. This CDR3 has 13 residues. Sequenced by immunoSEQ multiplex PCR; TCRdb stores in-frame clones only, minus some. The data contain approximately 730,000 clones, 70% to 90% of them singletons. The same specimen was also included in a second study, on human thymus T cells. That publication notes: A high degree of thymic repertoire overlap among unrelated individuals was reported in related research.

The sequenced material came from thymocytes. The chain combines TRBV6-1 with TRBJ2-7; the match to TRBD1 covers 10 bases. The sequence was collected from a girl under three years old with a congenital heart defect. The CDR3 DNA reads TGTGCCAGCGGAGGGACAGGGGTATACGAGCAGTACTTC. This sequence encodes CASGGTGVYEQYF.